One and the same sample provided the 26 T cell receptor beta chains below, sequenced in a study of OX40 agonist ivuxolimab in advanced cancers. Libraries were made using the immunoSEQ multiplex PCR assay. TCRdb carries this immuneACCESS record with in-frame sequences only. Its versions omit some clonotypes, under half of them owing to an unresolved V gene in the studies checked, with the rest unexplained. Present in this sample are 76,000 or so clones, approximately 83% of which were seen just once. Less than 6% of the sample lies in the top ten. The specimen comprised CD4+ or CD8+ T cells sorted from blood, sampled in a trial of the OX40 agonist ivuxolimab. Every receptor here comes from an adult with an advanced solid tumor such as melanoma, head and neck, liver or kidney cancer.

CDR3 nucleotides: TGTGCCACCAGCAGAGACCCCCCAGGACAGGGGATTATGAACACCATATATTTT. Residues: CATSRDPPGQGIMNTIYF. The rearrangement joins TRBV15 to TRBJ1-3; TRBD1 aligns across 9 bases. The V gene end was trimmed by 0 bases and the J gene end by 7 bases; junction bases not matched to a gene: 13. This CDR3 has 18 residues. Germline CDR1 LNHNV, CDR2 YYDKDF (reference sequence).

The chain is built from TRBV5-1 and TRBJ2-5; 10 bases map to TRBD1. The CDR3 sequence is 16 residues long. Per the germline V gene, CDR1 is SGHRS and CDR2 is YFSETQ. With 4 bases clipped from V and 3 bases from J, the junction kept 9 bases outside the gene matches. In DNA, the CDR3 is TGCGCCAGCAGCATTTCCTCCGGGACAGGGGAAGAGACCCAGTACTTC. Encoded protein: CASSISSGTGEETQYF.

This clone has a handful of counts. The V and J genes are TRBV5-1 and TRBJ2-3; 7 bases fit TRBD1. The CDR3 has 16 residues. Germline V CDR1 and CDR2: SGHRS, YFSETQ. The junction had 9 bases not matched to a gene; V was cut back by 4 bases and J by 1 base. The CDR3 loop is CASSVSGTAGTDTQYF. Here the CDR3 DNA reads TGCGCCAGCAGCGTATCCGGGACAGCTGGCACAGATACGCAGTATTTT.

This sequence joins TRBV11-1 and TRBJ1-4; the D is unclear. Trimming took off 7 bases at V and 6 bases at J, with 15 bases between the two ends. CDR1 SGHAT and CDR2 FQDESV come from the germline V gene (reference sequence). The CDR3 has 14 amino acids. In DNA, the CDR3 is TGTGCCAGCACCCCCTACTCGGGATATGAAAAACTGTTTTTT. Translating it yields CASTPYSGYEKLFF. Combining the CDR3 with reference TRBV11-1 and TRBJ1-4 gives the whole variable domain EAEVAQSPRYKITEKSQAVAFWCDPISGHATLYWYRQILGQGPELLVQFQDESVVDDSQLPKDRFSAERLKGVDSTLKIQPAELGDSAMYLCASTPYSGYEKLFFGSGTQLSVL.

This sequence joins TRBV18 and TRBJ2-4; the match to TRBD1 covers 10 bases. The germline CDR1 and CDR2 sequences are KGHSH and LQKENI. The CDR3 extends over 15 amino acids. With 5 bases clipped from V and 4 bases from J, the junction kept 5 bases outside the gene matches. The CDR3, as DNA: TGTGCCAGCTCAAACCGACAGGGGGCAAAAAACATTCAGTACTTC. Translating gives CASSNRQGAKNIQYF.

This chain uses TRBV18 with TRBJ1-4; possible D gene TRBD1, 6 bases. Between the trimmed V and J ends, which lost 3 bases and 0 bases, there was a span of 11 bases. CDR3 length: 16 amino acids. The germline V gene has CDR1 KGHSH and CDR2 LQKENI. The CDR3 DNA reads TGTGCCAGCTCACCTCGGACAGCCGCAACTAATGAAAAACTGTTTTTT. Amino acid sequence: CASSPRTAATNEKLFF.

V usage is TRBV7-9 and J usage is TRBJ2-1; TRBD2 aligns across 9 bases. Germline values: CDR1 SEHNR, CDR2 FQNEAQ (reference sequence). The CDR3 loop spans 18 amino acids. Unmatched junction bases numbered 16, after V lost 2 bases and J lost 8 bases. The chain's CDR3 is CASSLNESGGFLRDEQFF. CDR3 DNA: TGTGCCAGCAGCTTAAATGAGAGCGGGGGGTTCCTACGGGATGAGCAGTTCTTC.

V is TRBV7-6 and J is TRBJ2-3; TRBD2 agrees at 7 bases. V was pared by 2 bases and J by 3 bases, with 5 bases of the junction left unmatched. Germline CDR1 reads SGHVS; CDR2 reads FNYEAQ. The CDR3 is made up of 15 amino acids. The CDR3 region is CASSLTGGDTDTQYF. The CDR3, as DNA: TGTGCCAGCAGCTTAACGGGAGGCGATACAGATACGCAGTATTTT.

This rearrangement joins TRBV4-1 to TRBJ1-1, with D perhaps matching TRBD1 (5 bases). The CDR3 loop spans 15 amino acids. Trimming left V 7 bases short and J 4 bases short, with 19 bases between. Germline V gives CDR1 MGHRA, CDR2 YSYEKL. This chain's CDR3 is CASTLGPSGTTEAFF. In DNA, the CDR3 is TGCGCCAGCACATTAGGACCTTCCGGGACCACTGAAGCTTTCTTT.

V is TRBV7-2 and J is TRBJ1-1, with a weak D call TRBD1 (5 bases). Per germline, CDR1 SGHTA and CDR2 FQGNSA. V lost 4 bases and J lost 9, with 18 bases in between. The CDR3 spans 14 residues. The CDR3 reads CASSSSPGAAQAFF. In DNA form, the CDR3 reads TGTGCCAGCAGCTCATCCCCCGGGGCGGCTCAAGCTTTCTTT. The variable domain in full, with the rest retrieved from reference TRBV7-2 and TRBJ1-1, is GAGVSQSPSNKVTEKGKDVELRCDPISGHTALYWYRQSLGQGLEFLIYFQGNSAPDKSGLPSDRFSAERTGGSVSTLTIQRTQQEDSAVYLCASSSSPGAAQAFFGQGTRLTVV.

This clone was recorded many times. The chain has TRBV14 and TRBJ1-4; D is possibly TRBD1 (6 bases). Trimming took 4 bases from V and 6 from J, leaving 15 bases between them. Germline V CDR1 and CDR2: SGHDN, FVKESK. The CDR3 contains 15 residues. The CDR3 nucleotides read TGTGCCAGCAGCCTAAGGACAGAATCTGATGAAAAACTGTTTTTT. Translated: CASSLRTESDEKLFF.

The V call is TRBV11-2, the J call TRBJ1-1, with 10 bases aligning to TRBD1. V lost 3 bases and J lost 9; bases outside the gene matches: 7. This CDR3 region has 14 residues. The germline V gene encodes CDR1 SGHAT and CDR2 FQNNGV. CDR3 in DNA: TGTGCCAGCAGCTTCCGACAGGGGGCCGGTAAAGCTTTCTTT. Amino acids: CASSFRQGAGKAFF.

The rearrangement uses TRBV11-2 and TRBJ1-5; D gene unclear. Germline V CDR1 and CDR2: SGHAT, FQNNGV. Trimming stripped 0 bases from V and 0 bases from J, with 0 bases between. This CDR3 contains 13 residues. The CDR3 DNA reads as TGTGCCAGCAGCTTAGATAGCAATCAGCCCCAGCATTTT. Its protein is CASSLDSNQPQHF.

Only one count was recorded for this clone. This chain uses TRBV6-5 with TRBJ1-2; no clear D gene. V lost 2 bases to trimming and J lost 4 bases, with 8 bases between them. Per the germline V gene, CDR1 is MNHEY and CDR2 is SVGAGI. This CDR3 comprises 13 residues. The CDR3 here is CASSYGQFYGYTF. DNA of the CDR3: TGTGCCAGCAGTTACGGGCAGTTCTATGGCTACACCTTC.

The rearrangement uses TRBV5-1 and TRBJ1-2, with D perhaps matching TRBD1 (6 bases). V lost 0 bases and J 8 bases, leaving 17 bases between the germline ends. Per germline, CDR1 SGHRS and CDR2 YFSETQ. This CDR3 region has 15 residues. The CDR3 spells CASSLAARGVVGYTF. The CDR3 region has the DNA TGCGCCAGCAGCTTGGCCGCCAGGGGAGTTGTCGGCTACACCTTC.

The chain carries TRBV9 and TRBJ1-4; D is ambiguous. Germline V gene sequence: CDR1 SGDLS, CDR2 YYNGEE. This CDR3 has 16 residues. Trimming removed 0 bases from V and 8 bases from J, with 17 bases in between. CDR3 nucleotides: TGTGCCAGCAGCGTAGGATTGGAGGGAAATATCGAAAAACTGTTTTTT. It translates to CASSVGLEGNIEKLFF.

The chain is built from TRBV5-1 and TRBJ1-3, with a weak D call TRBD1 (5 bases). The CDR3 runs 16 residues. CDR1 is SGHRS, CDR2 YFSETQ, per germline. Trimming took off 0 bases at V and 6 bases at J, with 16 bases between the two ends. CDR3 bases: TGCGCCAGCAGCTTGGAGCCGGGACGGACTGAAAACACCATATATTTT. This gives the protein CASSLEPGRTENTIYF.

The rearrangement joins TRBV7-9 to TRBJ2-3; perhaps D is TRBD1 or TRBD2 (5 bases each). Trimming stripped 5 bases from V and 4 bases from J, with 16 bases between. Germline CDR1 and CDR2: SEHNR and FQNEAQ (reference sequence). This CDR3 region has 15 residues. CDR3 sequence (DNA): TGTGCCAGCAGCCTGGGGACGGTGGGGCCAGATACGCAGTATTTT. This sequence encodes CASSLGTVGPDTQYF.

The chain carries TRBV2 and TRBJ2-1; perhaps TRBD2 as D (5 bases). Germline CDR1 reads SNHLY; CDR2 reads FYNNEI. V lost 7 bases and J lost 1, with 11 bases in between. The CDR3 sequence is 14 residues long. CDR3: CASTRADSYNEQFF. The CDR3 DNA sequence: TGTGCCAGCACCCGAGCGGATTCCTACAATGAGCAGTTCTTC.

As concerns this clone: The junction differs from germline at one of its ends, possibly a read error. The V and J genes are TRBV7-9 and TRBJ1-3; no clear D gene. The CDR3 consists of 14 residues. Per germline, CDR1 SEHNR and CDR2 FQNEAQ (reference sequence). The DNA for the CDR3 is TGCGCCAGCAGCCAAGATCGGCAGGGAAACACCATATATTTT. Protein product: CASSQDRQGNTIYF. Variable domain in full (rest from reference TRBV7-9 and TRBJ1-3): DTGVSQNPRHKITKRGQNVTFRCDPISEHNRLYWYRQTLGQGPEFLTYFQNEAQLEKSRLLSDRFSAERPKGSFSTLEIQRTEQGDSAMYLCASSQDRQGNTIYFGEGSWLTVV.

The CDR3 loop reads CASGGGGAHNSPLHF. CDR3 in DNA: TGTGCTAGTGGCGGAGGGGGCGCCCATAATTCACCCCTCCACTTT. The rearrangement uses TRBV12-5 and TRBJ1-6; 7 bases line up with TRBD1. The germline V gene encodes CDR1 LGHNT and CDR2 FRNRAP. The CDR3 is made up of 15 amino acids. The J segment lost 5 bases and the V segment lost 6 bases, leaving 7 bases of the junction unmatched.

V gene TRBV29-1 combines with J gene TRBJ2-7; a weak D match, TRBD2 (5 bases). V was pared by 4 bases and J by 5 bases, with 15 bases between. The CDR3 has 13 amino acids. Germline CDR1 is SQVTM and CDR2 is ANQGSEA. CDR3 sequence (DNA): TGCAGCGTTGGCACCTCGTTCGGGGACGAGCAGTACTTC. Translated: CSVGTSFGDEQYF.

This clone was found many times. Additional DNA sequences in this sample encode the identical CDR3. The chain employs TRBV29-1 and TRBJ2-2; 7 bases agree with TRBD1. V shed 7 bases, J shed 7 bases, and the junction held 3 bases outside the gene matches. Germline CDR1 and CDR2: SQVTM and ANQGSEA. CDR3 size: 11 residues. CDR3 in DNA: TGCAGCGCCAGGGGGAGCGGGGAGCTGTTTTTT. Protein sequence: CSARGSGELFF.

The chain employs TRBV5-4 and TRBJ1-6; TRBD1 is a possible D gene (6 bases). Trimming took off 0 bases at V and 5 bases at J, with 12 bases between the two ends. The CDR3 is made up of 16 amino acids. The germline V gene encodes CDR1 SGHNT and CDR2 YYREEE (reference sequence). The CDR3 DNA reads as TGTGCCAGCAGCTTGGGACAGGTATTCGATAATTCACCCCTCCACTTT. This gives the protein CASSLGQVFDNSPLHF.

This clone was observed a single time. The CDR3 bases are TGTGCCAGCAGCTTGGGACTAGCGGGATTAATCTCCTACGAGCAGTACTTC. This codes for CASSLGLAGLISYEQYF. This rearrangement joins TRBV7-2 to TRBJ2-7; 13 nucleotides agree with TRBD2. The CDR3 loop spans 17 amino acids. Germline CDR1 SGHTA, CDR2 FQGNSA. Trimming at V came to 3 bases and at J to 0 bases, leaving 5 bases not matched to a gene.

The chain carries TRBV7-9 and TRBJ2-1; 8 nucleotides align to TRBD2. Trimming cost V 1 base and J 7 bases; bases outside gene matches: 15. Germline-derived CDR1 and CDR2 are SEHNR and FQNEAQ (reference sequence). The CDR3 has 18 amino acids. The CDR3 sequence: CASSLGAAGGPAGNEQFF. In DNA form, the CDR3 reads TGTGCCAGCAGCTTAGGGGCCGCGGGAGGCCCCGCGGGGAATGAGCAGTTCTTC. Full variable domain (remainder filled in from reference TRBV7-9 and TRBJ2-1): DTGVSQNPRHKITKRGQNVTFRCDPISEHNRLYWYRQTLGQGPEFLTYFQNEAQLEKSRLLSDRFSAERPKGSFSTLEIQRTEQGDSAMYLCASSLGAAGGPAGNEQFFGPGTRLTVL.